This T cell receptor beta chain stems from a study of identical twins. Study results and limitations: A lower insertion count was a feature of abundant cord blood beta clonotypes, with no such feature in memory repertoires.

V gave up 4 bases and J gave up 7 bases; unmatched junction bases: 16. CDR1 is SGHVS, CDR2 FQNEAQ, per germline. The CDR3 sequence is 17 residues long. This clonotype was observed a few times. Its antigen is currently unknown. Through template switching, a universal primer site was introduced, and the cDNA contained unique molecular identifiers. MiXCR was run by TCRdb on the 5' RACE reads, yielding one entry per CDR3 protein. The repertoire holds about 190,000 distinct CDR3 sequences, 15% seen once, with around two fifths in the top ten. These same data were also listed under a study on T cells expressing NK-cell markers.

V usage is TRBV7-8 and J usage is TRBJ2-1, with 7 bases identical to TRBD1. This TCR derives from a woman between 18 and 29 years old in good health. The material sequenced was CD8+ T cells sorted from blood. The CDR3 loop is CASSSTHRTGITNEQFF. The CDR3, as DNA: TGTGCCAGCAGCTCCACACATAGGACAGGAATTACTAATGAGCAGTTCTTC.